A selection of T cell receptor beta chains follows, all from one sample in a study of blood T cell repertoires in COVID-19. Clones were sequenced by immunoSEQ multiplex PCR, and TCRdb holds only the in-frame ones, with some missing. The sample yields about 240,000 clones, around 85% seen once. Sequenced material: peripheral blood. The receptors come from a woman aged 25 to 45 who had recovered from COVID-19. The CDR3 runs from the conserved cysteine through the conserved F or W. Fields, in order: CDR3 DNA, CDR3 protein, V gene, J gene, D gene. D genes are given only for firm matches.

TGTGCCTACATGGAAGGGGGAGATGGCTACACCTTC,CAYMEGGDGYTF,TRBV30,TRBJ1-2,.
TGTGCCAGCAGCTTAAGTGCAGACTCCTACGAGCAGTACTTC,CASSLSADSYEQYF,TRBV7-3,TRBJ2-7,.
TGCGCCAGCAGCTTGGTGGGGCCGGGCAATGAGCAGTTCTTC,CASSLVGPGNEQFF,TRBV5-1,TRBJ2-1,.
TGTGCCATCAGGACAGGCCTGGGGGGCTACACCTTC,CAIRTGLGGYTF,TRBV2,TRBJ1-2,TRBD1
TGTGCCAGCAGCAAAGATCGGAAGCGGGGGGAGGGTATATACAATGAGCAGTTCTTC,CASSKDRKRGEGIYNEQFF,TRBV21-1,TRBJ2-1,.
TGTGCCAGCAGCTTGAAGGGGGCGGACACTGAAGCTTTCTTT,CASSLKGADTEAFF,TRBV5-4,TRBJ1-1,TRBD1
TGTGCCAGCAGTCCTTCGGGGGGGCGCGGGTATAATTCACCCCTCCACTTT,CASSPSGGRGYNSPLHF,TRBV27,TRBJ1-6,.
TGTGCCTGGAATGGCAACTCCTACGAGCAGTACTTC,CAWNGNSYEQYF,TRBV30,TRBJ2-7,.
TGTGCCAGCAGCTTAGGGGACAGATTCACAGATACGCAGTATTTT,CASSLGDRFTDTQYF,TRBV5-6,TRBJ2-3,TRBD1
TGTGCCAGCACCTCGGAGTGGAGCAATCAGCCCCAGCATTTT,CASTSEWSNQPQHF,TRBV2,TRBJ1-5,.